This T cell receptor beta chain was sequenced for a study of blood T cells in healthy people across ages. This clonotype is a singleton in its sample. The authors ran a second PCR of about 7 to 11 cycles using a sample-barcoded 5' primer and a J-beta primer mix. Each CDR3 protein gets one entry after TCRdb re-called the 5' RACE reads with MiXCR. The data contain approximately 800,000 distinct CDR3 sequences, around 25% of them singletons. Germline V gene sequence: CDR1 DFQATT, CDR2 SNEGSKA (reference sequence). The CDR3 has 15 residues. V lost 2 bases, J lost 8 bases, and 20 bases lay in between. The sample was also reused in another study, on T cells of mothers and their children. That work adds: Each donor was one of three healthy Caucasian mothers or one of their six children.

The rearrangement joins TRBV20-1 to TRBJ2-3, with D maybe TRBD2 (6 bases). Sequences were obtained from blood. The source of this sequence is a boy between 10 and 17 years old in good health. CDR3 sequence: CSARPLAIPDFTQYF. CDR3 DNA: TGCAGTGCTAGACCTCTAGCGATCCCTGATTTTACGCAGTATTTT.